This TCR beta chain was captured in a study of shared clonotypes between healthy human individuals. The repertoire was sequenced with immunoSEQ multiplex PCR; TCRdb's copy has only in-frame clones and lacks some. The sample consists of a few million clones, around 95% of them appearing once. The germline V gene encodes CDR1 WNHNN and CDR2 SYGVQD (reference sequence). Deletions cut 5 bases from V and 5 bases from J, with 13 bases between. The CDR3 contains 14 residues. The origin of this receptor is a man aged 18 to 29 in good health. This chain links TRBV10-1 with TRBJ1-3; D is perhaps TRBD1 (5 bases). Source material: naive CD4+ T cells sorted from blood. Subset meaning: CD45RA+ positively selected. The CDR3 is CASSRTGARNTIYF. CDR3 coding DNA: TGCGCCAGCAGTAGAACCGGGGCGAGAAACACCATATATTTT.